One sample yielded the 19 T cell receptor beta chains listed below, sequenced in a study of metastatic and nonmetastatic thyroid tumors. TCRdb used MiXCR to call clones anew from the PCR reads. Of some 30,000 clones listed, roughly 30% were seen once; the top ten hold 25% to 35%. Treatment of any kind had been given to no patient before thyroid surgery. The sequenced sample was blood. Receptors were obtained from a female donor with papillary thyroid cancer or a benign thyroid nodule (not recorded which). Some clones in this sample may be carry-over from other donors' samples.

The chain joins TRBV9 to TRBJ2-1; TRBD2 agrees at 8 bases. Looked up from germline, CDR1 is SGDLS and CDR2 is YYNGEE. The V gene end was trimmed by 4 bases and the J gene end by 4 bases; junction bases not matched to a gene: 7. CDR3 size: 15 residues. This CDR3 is CASSLSGVGYNEQFF. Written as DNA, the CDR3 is TGTGCCAGCAGCCTTAGCGGGGTCGGGTACAATGAGCAGTTCTTC.

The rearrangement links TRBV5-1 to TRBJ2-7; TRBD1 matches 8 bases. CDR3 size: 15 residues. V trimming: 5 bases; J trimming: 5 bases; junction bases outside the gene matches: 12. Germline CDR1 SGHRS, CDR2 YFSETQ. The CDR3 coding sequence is TGCGCCAGCAGACTAACAGGGGGGCGCGGGGACGAGCAGTACTTC. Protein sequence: CASRLTGGRGDEQYF. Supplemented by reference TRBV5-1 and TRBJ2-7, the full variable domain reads KAGVTQTPRYLIKTRGQQVTLSCSPISGHRSVSWYQQTPGQGLQFLFEYFSETQRNKGNFPGRFSGRQFSNSRSEMNVSTLELGDSALYLCASRLTGGRGDEQYFGPGTRLTVT.

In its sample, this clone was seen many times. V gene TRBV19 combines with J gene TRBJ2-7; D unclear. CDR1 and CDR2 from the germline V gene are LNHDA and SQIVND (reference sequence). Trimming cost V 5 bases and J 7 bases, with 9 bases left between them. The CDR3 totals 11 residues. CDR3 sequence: CASSAHGEQYF. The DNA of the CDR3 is TGTGCCAGTAGTGCCCATGGTGAGCAGTACTTC.

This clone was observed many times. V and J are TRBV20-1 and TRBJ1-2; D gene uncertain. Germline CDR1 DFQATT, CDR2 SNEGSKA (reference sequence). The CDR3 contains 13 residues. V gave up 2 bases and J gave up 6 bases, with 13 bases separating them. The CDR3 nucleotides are TGCAGTGCTAGACCCGTAACGGGGAATGGCTACACCTTC. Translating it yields CSARPVTGNGYTF.

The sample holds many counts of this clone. This CDR3 is CSARGQGLGTEAFF. DNA of the CDR3: TGCAGTGCTAGAGGGCAGGGCCTGGGCACTGAAGCTTTCTTT. The chain links TRBV20-1 to TRBJ1-1; D might be TRBD1 (5 bases). Germline CDR1 DFQATT, CDR2 SNEGSKA (reference sequence). The V end lost 1 base, the J end lost 4 bases, and 13 bases lay between the germline ends. This CDR3 is 14 amino acids long.

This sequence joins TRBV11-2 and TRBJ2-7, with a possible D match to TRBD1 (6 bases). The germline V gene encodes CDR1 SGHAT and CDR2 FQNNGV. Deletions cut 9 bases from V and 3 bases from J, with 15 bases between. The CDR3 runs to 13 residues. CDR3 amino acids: CASSLSRGYEQYF. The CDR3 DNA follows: TGTGCCAGTAGTTTATCCAGGGGCTACGAGCAGTACTTC.

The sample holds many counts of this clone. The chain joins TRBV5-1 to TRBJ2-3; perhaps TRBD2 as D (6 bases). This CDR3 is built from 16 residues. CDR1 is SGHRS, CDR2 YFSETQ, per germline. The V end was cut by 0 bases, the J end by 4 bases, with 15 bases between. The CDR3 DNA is TGCGCCAGCAGCTTGGCCCTAACGGGAGCGTCAGATACGCAGTATTTT. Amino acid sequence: CASSLALTGASDTQYF.

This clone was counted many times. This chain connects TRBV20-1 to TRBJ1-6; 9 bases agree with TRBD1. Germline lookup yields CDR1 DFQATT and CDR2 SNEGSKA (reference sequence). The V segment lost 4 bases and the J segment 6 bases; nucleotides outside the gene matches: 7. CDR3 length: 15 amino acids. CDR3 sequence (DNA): TGCAGTGCTAAAGCACAGGGGGCCACTAATTCACCCCTCCACTTT. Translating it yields CSAKAQGATNSPLHF.

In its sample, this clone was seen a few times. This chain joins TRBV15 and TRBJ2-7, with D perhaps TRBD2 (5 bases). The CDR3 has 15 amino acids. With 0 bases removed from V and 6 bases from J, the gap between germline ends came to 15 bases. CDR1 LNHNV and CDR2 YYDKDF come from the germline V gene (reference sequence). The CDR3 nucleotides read TGTGCCACCAGCAGAGATGGACTCCGATCCCGCGAGCAGTACTTC. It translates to CATSRDGLRSREQYF.

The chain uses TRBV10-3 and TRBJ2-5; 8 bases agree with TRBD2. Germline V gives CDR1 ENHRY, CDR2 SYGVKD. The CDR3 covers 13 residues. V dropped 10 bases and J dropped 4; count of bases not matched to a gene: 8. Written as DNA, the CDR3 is TGTGCCACCCTCTCCGGGGGGGGAGAGACCCAGTACTTC. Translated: CATLSGGGETQYF.

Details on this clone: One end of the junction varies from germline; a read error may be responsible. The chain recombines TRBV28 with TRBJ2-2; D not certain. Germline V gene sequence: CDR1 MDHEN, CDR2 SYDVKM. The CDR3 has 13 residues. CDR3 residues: CSSTLLWSGELFF. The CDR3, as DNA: TGTTCCAGCACTTTATTATGGTCCGGGGAGCTGTTTTTT.

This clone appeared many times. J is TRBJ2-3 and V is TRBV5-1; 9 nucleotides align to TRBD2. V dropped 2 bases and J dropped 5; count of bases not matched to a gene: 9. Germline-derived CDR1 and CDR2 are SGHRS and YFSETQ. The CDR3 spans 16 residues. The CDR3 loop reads CASSFGVSGSGDTQYF. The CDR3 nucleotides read TGCGCCAGCAGCTTTGGGGTTAGCGGGAGTGGAGATACGCAGTATTTT.

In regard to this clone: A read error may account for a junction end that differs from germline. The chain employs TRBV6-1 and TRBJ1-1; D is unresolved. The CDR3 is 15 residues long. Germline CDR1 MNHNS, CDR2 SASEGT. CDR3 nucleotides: TGTTCCAGCAGACCCCCACGGGGAGTGAACACTGAAGCTTTCTTT. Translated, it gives CSSRPPRGVNTEAFF.

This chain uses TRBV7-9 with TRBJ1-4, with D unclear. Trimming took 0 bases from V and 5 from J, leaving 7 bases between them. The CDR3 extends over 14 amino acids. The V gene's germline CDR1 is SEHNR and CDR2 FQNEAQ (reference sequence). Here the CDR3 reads CASSLAGQNEKLFF. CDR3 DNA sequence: TGTGCCAGCAGCTTAGCTGGCCAGAATGAAAAACTGTTTTTT.

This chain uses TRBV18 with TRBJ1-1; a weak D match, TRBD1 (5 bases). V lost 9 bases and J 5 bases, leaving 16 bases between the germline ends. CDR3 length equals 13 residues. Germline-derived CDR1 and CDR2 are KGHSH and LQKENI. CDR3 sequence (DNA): TGTGCCAGATCTACCTACAGGAAGACTGAAGCTTTCTTT. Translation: CARSTYRKTEAFF. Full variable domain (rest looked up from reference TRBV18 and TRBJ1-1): NAGVMQNPRHLVRRRGQEARLRCSPMKGHSHVYWYRQLPEEGLKFMVYLQKENIIDESGMPKERFSAEFPKEGPSILRIQQVVRGDSAAYFCARSTYRKTEAFFGQGTRLTVV.

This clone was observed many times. The CDR3 DNA is TGTGCCAGCAGTTTACCGGGGAACACTGAAGCTTTCTTT. Translating gives CASSLPGNTEAFF. This chain links TRBV28 with TRBJ1-1; D ambiguous. V lost 2 bases and J lost 1, with 5 bases in between. Germline V gene sequence: CDR1 MDHEN, CDR2 SYDVKM. The CDR3 sequence is 13 residues long.

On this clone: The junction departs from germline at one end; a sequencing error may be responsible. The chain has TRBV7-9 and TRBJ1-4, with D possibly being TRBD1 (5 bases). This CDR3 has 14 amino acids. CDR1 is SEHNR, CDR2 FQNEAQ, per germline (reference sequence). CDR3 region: CGSSVEGRWQKLFF. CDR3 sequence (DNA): TGTGGCAGCAGCGTAGAGGGGCGCTGGCAAAAACTGTTTTTT.

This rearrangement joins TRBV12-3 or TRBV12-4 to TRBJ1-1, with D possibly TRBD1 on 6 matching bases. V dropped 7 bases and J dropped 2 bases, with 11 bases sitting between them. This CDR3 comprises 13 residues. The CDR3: CASTGQQNTEAFF. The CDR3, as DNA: TGTGCCAGCACCGGACAGCAAAACACTGAAGCTTTCTTT.

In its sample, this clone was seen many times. In nucleotides, the CDR3 is TGCAGTGCTAGTGGCTCGAGCTCCTATAATTCACCCCTCCACTTT. This encodes CSASGSSSYNSPLHF. J is TRBJ1-6 and V is TRBV20-1; no clear D gene. Germline V gene sequence: CDR1 DFQATT, CDR2 SNEGSKA (reference sequence). Trimming cost V 3 bases and J 0 bases, with 9 bases left between them. There are 15 residues in the CDR3.